Presented here are 27 T cell receptor beta chains from one specimen sequenced in a study of blood T cell repertoires in COVID-19. The protocol was immunoSEQ multiplex PCR, while the TCRdb copy is restricted to in-frame clones and leaves out a portion. The sample includes 300,000 to 350,000 clones, around nine tenths of them seen just once. Source material: peripheral blood. The source of these receptors is a woman under 30 who had recovered from COVID-19.

The J gene is TRBJ1-1, the V gene TRBV5-1; possibly TRBD1 for D (6 bases). Trimming removed 6 bases at V and 1 base at J, with 10 bases between. Germline lookup yields CDR1 SGHRS and CDR2 YFSETQ. The CDR3 runs to 13 residues. The CDR3 DNA reads TGCGCCAGCAAGACAGGCTCGAACACTGAAGCTTTCTTT. It encodes CASKTGSNTEAFF.

The chain recombines TRBV19 with TRBJ1-5, with TRBD1 matching over 7 bases. V was pared by 9 bases and J by 0 bases, with 11 bases of the junction left unmatched. The CDR3 loop spans 16 amino acids. Germline CDR1 reads LNHDA; CDR2 reads SQIVND (reference sequence). For the CDR3, the DNA is TGTGCCAGCGGGCAACTACAGGGGATTAGCAATCAGCCCCAGCATTTT. It specifies CASGQLQGISNQPQHF.

The V gene is TRBV9, the J gene TRBJ1-4, with TRBD1 matching 8 bases. There are 14 residues in the CDR3. V was pared by 6 bases and J by 7 bases, with 8 bases of the junction left unmatched. Germline loops: CDR1 SGDLS, CDR2 YYNGEE. CDR3 DNA sequence: TGTGCCAGCAACTCAGGGGGCCCTGTTGAAAAACTGTTTTTT. Amino acid sequence: CASNSGGPVEKLFF.

The chain links TRBV7-9 to TRBJ2-1, with TRBD1 identical over 8 bases. This CDR3 is built from 12 residues. The J segment lost 9 bases and the V segment lost 5 bases, leaving 3 bases of the junction unmatched. From germline, CDR1 is SEHNR and CDR2 FQNEAQ (reference sequence). CDR3 loop: CASSPQGGEQFF. For the CDR3, the DNA is TGTGCCAGCAGCCCACAGGGGGGTGAGCAGTTCTTC.

CDR3 loop: CASSPQAPLRNTGELFF. The DNA for the CDR3 is TGTGCCAGCAGCCCCCAGGCCCCTCTCCGGAACACCGGGGAGCTGTTTTTT. The gene calls are TRBV7-9 and TRBJ2-2; no clear D gene. Germline-derived CDR1 and CDR2 are SEHNR and FQNEAQ (reference sequence). This CDR3 comprises 17 residues. V was pared by 5 bases and J by 1 base, with 17 bases between.

The rearrangement links TRBV19 to TRBJ1-1, with D possibly matching TRBD1 (5 bases). In germline, CDR1 is LNHDA, CDR2 SQIVND (reference sequence). The CDR3 runs 15 residues. The ends were cut back, 6 bases at V and 1 base at J, with 15 bases in the middle. The CDR3 sequence: CASRDRGTSNTEAFF. CDR3 bases: TGTGCCAGTAGGGACCGTGGGACTTCGAACACTGAAGCTTTCTTT.

The V call is TRBV9, the J call TRBJ1-2; 7 bases agree with TRBD1. J lost 4 bases, V lost 5 bases, and 14 bases had no gene match. This CDR3 is built from 16 residues. The germline gives CDR1 SGDLS, CDR2 YYNGEE. CDR3 amino acids: CASSGNRDSNFYGYTF. CDR3 DNA: TGTGCCAGCAGTGGGAACCGGGACAGCAATTTCTATGGCTACACCTTC.

The V gene is TRBV6-1, the J gene TRBJ2-2; the match to TRBD2 covers 8 bases. CDR3 size: 18 residues. J gave up 4 bases and V 0 bases, and 10 bases lay outside the gene matches. The germline V gene encodes CDR1 MNHNS and CDR2 SASEGT. CDR3 coding DNA: TGTGCCAGCAGTGAAGCGCAGACTAGCGTAACCTTCACCGGGGAGCTGTTTTTT. Translated: CASSEAQTSVTFTGELFF.

The V and J genes are TRBV7-2 and TRBJ2-3; a weak D match, TRBD2 (5 bases). The CDR3 contains 17 residues. V lost 6 bases, J lost 0 bases, and 19 bases lay in between. CDR1 SGHTA and CDR2 FQGNSA come from the germline V gene. This CDR3 reads CASRVGMSGPSTDTQYF. CDR3 bases: TGTGCCAGCAGGGTGGGAATGAGCGGCCCTAGCACAGATACGCAGTATTTT.

This clone appeared once. The V call is TRBV5-1, the J call TRBJ2-3; 7 positions match TRBD1. Germline CDR1 reads SGHRS; CDR2 reads YFSETQ. CDR3 size: 15 residues. Trimming took 4 bases from V and 2 from J; bases not matched to a gene: 7. The CDR3 loop is CASSMGTDPTDTQYF. The CDR3 nucleotides are TGCGCCAGCAGCATGGGGACAGACCCCACAGATACGCAGTATTTT.

CDR3 sequence (DNA): TGTGCCAGCAGTCCTGTGGACAGGGGGTTGTACAATGAGCAGTTCTTC. Residues: CASSPVDRGLYNEQFF. The V gene is TRBV27, the J gene TRBJ2-1; 10 bases are shared with TRBD1. The CDR3 extends over 16 amino acids. Germline-derived CDR1 and CDR2 are MNHEY and SMNVEV (reference sequence). J lost 4 bases, V lost 5 bases, and 8 bases had no gene match.

The rearrangement joins TRBV6-5 to TRBJ1-1, with D possibly TRBD1 on 5 matching bases. V was trimmed by 6 bases and J by 4 bases, leaving 15 bases between them. CDR1 and CDR2 from the germline V gene are MNHEY and SVGAGI. This CDR3 contains 14 residues. As DNA, the CDR3 is TGTGCCAGCAGGCCCCCTGGGGGGGTCACTGAAGCTTTCTTT. Protein sequence: CASRPPGGVTEAFF.

The chain couples TRBV7-8 to TRBJ1-5, with D unresolved. Germline CDR1 reads SGHVS; CDR2 reads FQNEAQ. V lost 3 bases, J lost 5 bases, and 11 bases lay in between. This CDR3 spans 14 amino acids. This CDR3 reads CASSLGGRYQPQHF. As DNA, the CDR3 is TGTGCCAGCAGCTTGGGAGGGCGGTATCAGCCCCAGCATTTT. Complete variable domain (other parts from reference TRBV7-8 and TRBJ1-5): GAGVSQSPRYKVAKRGQDVALRCDPISGHVSLFWYQQALGQGPEFLTYFQNEAQLDKSGLPSDRFFAERPEGSVSTLKIQRTQQEDSAVYLCASSLGGRYQPQHFGDGTRLSIL.

CDR3 in DNA: TGTGCCAGCGTCCGGGACTTTAATGAGCAGTTCTTC. The encoded protein is CASVRDFNEQFF. The rearrangement links TRBV2 to TRBJ2-1, with a tentative D call TRBD2 (6 bases). In germline, CDR1 is SNHLY, CDR2 FYNNEI. With 8 bases removed from V and 7 bases from J, the gap between germline ends came to 12 bases. This CDR3 has 12 residues.

The V gene is TRBV6-2 or TRBV6-3, the J gene TRBJ2-7, with TRBD2 matching 9 bases. Germline V lookup: CDR1 MNHEY, CDR2 SVGEGT. J was trimmed by 4 bases and V by 0 bases; bases with no gene match: 13. There are 18 residues in the CDR3. This CDR3 reads CASSYSNRQASGDYEQYV. As DNA, the CDR3 is TGTGCCAGCAGTTACTCGAACCGGCAGGCTAGCGGGGATTACGAGCAGTACGTC.

This chain links TRBV5-4 with TRBJ1-3; 12 bases align to TRBD1. CDR1 and CDR2 from the germline V gene are SGHNT and YYREEE (reference sequence). The V segment lost 2 bases and the J segment 4 bases; nucleotides outside the gene matches: 4. CDR3 length equals 16 residues. CDR3 bases: TGTGCCAGCAGCTTTGGGACAGGGGGCATCGGAAACACCATATATTTT. Amino acid sequence: CASSFGTGGIGNTIYF.

The gene calls are TRBV28 and TRBJ1-2, with D hard to call. Germline assignment: CDR1 MDHEN and CDR2 SYDVKM. The V end lost 2 bases, the J end lost 4 bases, and 11 bases lay between the germline ends. There are 14 residues in the CDR3. CDR3: CASSLIGRLYGYTF. CDR3 bases: TGTGCCAGCAGTTTAATCGGCCGACTCTATGGCTACACCTTC.

The chain links TRBV19 to TRBJ2-1; tentative D call: TRBD2 (5 bases). The V gene lost 9 bases and the J gene lost 0 bases, with 15 bases spanning the gap. This CDR3 has 15 amino acids. Germline-derived CDR1 and CDR2 are LNHDA and SQIVND (reference sequence). DNA of the CDR3: TGTGCCAGCAAAATTAGGGAGAGCTCCTACAATGAGCAGTTCTTC. Translated: CASKIRESSYNEQFF.

The rearrangement joins TRBV15 to TRBJ2-7; D gene unclear. Germline values: CDR1 LNHNV, CDR2 YYDKDF (reference sequence). The CDR3 sequence is 13 residues long. Trimming cost V 1 base and J 2 bases, with 6 bases left between them. CDR3 loop: CATSRGFTYEQYV. In nucleotides, the CDR3 is TGTGCCACCAGCAGAGGTTTTACCTACGAGCAGTACGTC.

The chain uses TRBV7-9 and TRBJ2-1; 9 bases are shared with TRBD2. J gave up 6 bases and V 8 bases, and 8 bases lay outside the gene matches. CDR1 and CDR2 (germline): SEHNR, FQNEAQ (reference sequence). The CDR3 sequence is 14 residues long. CDR3 amino acids: CASRPREGLNEQFF. The CDR3 DNA is TGTGCCAGCCGCCCGCGGGAGGGCCTCAATGAGCAGTTCTTC.

This chain connects TRBV20-1 to TRBJ1-5; perhaps TRBD1 as D (6 bases). The ends were cut back, 3 bases at V and 0 bases at J, with 15 bases in the middle. From germline, CDR1 is DFQATT and CDR2 SNEGSKA (reference sequence). The CDR3 spans 16 residues. DNA for the CDR3: TGCAGTGCTAGTTCGGGGGGCGAGGGTAGCAATCAGCCCCAGCATTTT. Protein sequence: CSASSGGEGSNQPQHF.

The V call is TRBV11-3, the J call TRBJ2-5, with 8 bases lining up with TRBD2. Germline CDR1 SGHNT, CDR2 YENEEA. V was pared by 5 bases and J by 5 bases, with 10 bases of the junction left unmatched. The CDR3 covers 15 residues. The CDR3: CASSRSQTSDETQYF. The CDR3 DNA reads as TGTGCCAGCAGCCGATCGCAGACTAGCGATGAGACCCAGTACTTC. Combining the CDR3 with reference TRBV11-3 and TRBJ2-5 gives the whole variable domain EAGVVQSPRYKIIEKKQPVAFWCNPISGHNTLYWYLQNLGQGPELLIRYENEEAVDDSQLPKDRFSAERLKGVDSTLKIQPAELGDSAVYLCASSRSQTSDETQYFGPGTRLLVL.

The chain recombines TRBV25-1 with TRBJ2-3; D is undetermined. The V gene lost 4 bases and the J gene lost 0 bases, with 14 bases spanning the gap. This CDR3 contains 16 residues. From germline, CDR1 is MGHDK and CDR2 SYGVNS. As DNA, the CDR3 is TGTGCCAGCAGTGGGGCTAAGAGATTTAGCACAGATACGCAGTATTTT. This translates into CASSGAKRFSTDTQYF.

This chain connects TRBV15 to TRBJ2-2; weak D call: TRBD2 (6 bases). In germline, CDR1 is LNHNV, CDR2 YYDKDF (reference sequence). V lost 5 bases, J lost 4 bases, and 17 bases lay in between. This CDR3 is 16 amino acids long. The CDR3 reads CATSRKGGVGTGELFF. Here the CDR3 DNA reads TGTGCCACCAGCCGAAAGGGCGGGGTTGGCACCGGGGAGCTGTTTTTT.

The chain uses TRBV6-5 and TRBJ1-6; possibly TRBD1 for D (5 bases). The CDR3 runs 15 residues. Between the trimmed V and J ends, which lost 6 bases and 7 bases, there was a span of 16 bases. Germline CDR1 MNHEY, CDR2 SVGAGI. The CDR3 DNA sequence: TGTGCCAGCAGGGAGGGACCTGCACAGAATTCACCCCTCCACTTT. Its translation: CASREGPAQNSPLHF.

The chain uses TRBV6-4 and TRBJ2-2; D remains ambiguous. CDR3 size: 15 residues. Trimming took off 0 bases at V and 1 base at J, with 6 bases between the two ends. Germline-derived CDR1 and CDR2 are MRHNA and SNTAGT. The CDR3 region is CASSDSKRNTGELFF. The DNA for the CDR3 is TGTGCCAGCAGTGACTCCAAGCGGAACACCGGGGAGCTGTTTTTT.

The CDR3 loop reads CAWSVPLSLLYGYTF. CDR3 DNA sequence: TGTGCCTGGAGTGTACCCCTCTCCCTACTCTATGGCTACACCTTC. The chain has TRBV30 and TRBJ1-2, with D unclear. The germline V gene encodes CDR1 GTSNPN and CDR2 SVGIG (reference sequence). V was trimmed by 0 bases and J by 4 bases, leaving 15 bases between them. There are 15 residues in the CDR3.